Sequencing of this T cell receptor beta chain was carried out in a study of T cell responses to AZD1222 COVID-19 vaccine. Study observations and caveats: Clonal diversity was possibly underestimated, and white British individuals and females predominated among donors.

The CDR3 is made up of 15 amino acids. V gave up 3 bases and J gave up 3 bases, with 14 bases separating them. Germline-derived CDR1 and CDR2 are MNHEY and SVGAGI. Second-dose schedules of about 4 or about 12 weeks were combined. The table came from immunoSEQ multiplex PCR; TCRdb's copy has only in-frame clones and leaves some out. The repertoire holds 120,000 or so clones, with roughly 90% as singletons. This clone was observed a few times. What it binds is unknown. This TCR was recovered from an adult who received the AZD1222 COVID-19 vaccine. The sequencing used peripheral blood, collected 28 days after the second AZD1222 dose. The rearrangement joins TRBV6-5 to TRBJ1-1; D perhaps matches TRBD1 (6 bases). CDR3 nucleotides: TGTGCCAGCAGTTATCGGGGGGCATTTTACACTGAAGCTTTCTTT. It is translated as CASSYRGAFYTEAFF.